This T cell receptor (beta chain) originates from a study of shared clonotypes between healthy human individuals. Broader study findings: Memory subsets generally showed smaller estimated richness than naive subsets did.

As to this clone: Its matching antigen is unknown.

CDR1 is MNHEY, CDR2 SVGAGI, per germline. This CDR3 comprises 16 residues. Trimming took 4 bases from V and 1 from J; bases not matched to a gene: 7. In the original analysis: As immunoSEQ supplied junction-only sequences (without quality scores), filtering differed. Assay used: immunoSEQ multiplex PCR; TCRdb lists only in-frame clones, some missing. For V, J and clone size, that table is used; D and trimming come from the DNA. Altogether roughly 2,300,000 clones are present, 85% to 95% being singletons, with the ten largest covering more than 0.35%. The rearrangement links TRBV6-5 to TRBJ2-3; 8 bases are shared with TRBD2. The TCR comes from a man aged 18 to 30 in good health. Some clones in this sample may be carry-over from other donors' samples. Sequenced sample: naive CD4+ T cells from PBMCs. Subset in this sample: CD45RA+ positively selected. The CDR3, as DNA: TGTGCCAGCAGTTCCATTGCGACTAGCGGCACAGATACGCAGTATTTT. It translates to CASSSIATSGTDTQYF.